The present TCR beta chain was sequenced within a study of PD-1 blockade in classical Hodgkin lymphoma. Sequencing used immunoSEQ multiplex PCR; TCRdb keeps in-frame clones, though not all of them. This sample has around 26,000 clones, with roughly 80% found just once. Deletions cut 3 bases from V and 2 bases from J, with 9 bases between. CDR1 MNHEY and CDR2 SMNVEV come from the germline V gene (reference sequence). This CDR3 comprises 14 residues. The patients all showed relapse after autologous stem cell transplantation, while their brentuximab vedotin exposure varied. The gene calls are TRBV27 and TRBJ2-3; D call uncertain. The sequenced sample was peripheral blood mononuclear cells (PBMCs), obtained before the second cycle of nivolumab. This receptor was taken from a human donor with classical Hodgkin lymphoma. The CDR3, as DNA: TGTGCCAGCAGTTTGTACTACCCCACAGATACGCAGTATTTT. Its translation is CASSLYYPTDTQYF.